The clone carrying this T cell receptor beta chain was counted once. Germline assignment: CDR1 KGHDR and CDR2 SFDVKD. The CDR3 length is 15 residues. Trimming cost V 7 bases and J 3 bases; bases outside gene matches: 7. The sample is drawn from a study of T cell responses to AZD1222 COVID-19 vaccine. The protocol was immunoSEQ multiplex PCR, while the TCRdb copy is restricted to in-frame clones and leaves out a portion. The table lists around 99,000 clones, roughly 92% of them singletons. This sequence joins TRBV24-1 and TRBJ2-2; 7 bases match TRBD1. Sequenced here: peripheral blood, sampled 28 days after the second AZD1222 dose. The sequence came from an adult who received the AZD1222 COVID-19 vaccine. CDR3 loop: CATSPGTVHTGELFF. CDR3 coding DNA: TGTGCCACCAGCCCCGGGACAGTTCACACCGGGGAGCTGTTTTTT.